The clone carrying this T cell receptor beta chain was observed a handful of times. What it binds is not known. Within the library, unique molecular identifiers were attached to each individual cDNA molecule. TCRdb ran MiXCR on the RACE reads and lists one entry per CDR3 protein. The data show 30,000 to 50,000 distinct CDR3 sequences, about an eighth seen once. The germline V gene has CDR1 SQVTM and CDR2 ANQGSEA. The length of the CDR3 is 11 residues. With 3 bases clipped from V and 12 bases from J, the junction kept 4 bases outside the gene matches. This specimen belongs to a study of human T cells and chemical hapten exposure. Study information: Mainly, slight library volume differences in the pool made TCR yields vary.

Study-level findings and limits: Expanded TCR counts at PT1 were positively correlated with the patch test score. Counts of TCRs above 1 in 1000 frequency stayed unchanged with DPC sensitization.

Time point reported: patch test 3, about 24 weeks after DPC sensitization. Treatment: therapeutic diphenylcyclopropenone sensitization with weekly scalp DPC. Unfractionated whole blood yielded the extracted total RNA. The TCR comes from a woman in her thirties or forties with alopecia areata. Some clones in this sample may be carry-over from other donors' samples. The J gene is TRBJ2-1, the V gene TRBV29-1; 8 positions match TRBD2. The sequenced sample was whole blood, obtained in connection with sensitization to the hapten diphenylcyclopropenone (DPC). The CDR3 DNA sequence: TGCAGCGTTGACCCCGGGAGGGGGCAGTTCTTC. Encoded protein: CSVDPGRGQFF.